These 16 T cell receptor beta chains originate from one sample sequenced in a study of beta chain features in type 1 diabetes. Overall study findings and caveats: Type 1 diabetes patients showed a moderate but significant shortening of TCRB CDR3s in all four CD4+ subsets.

What these receptors recognize is not known. Every bit of the isolated RNA underwent reverse transcription, so sequencing read expressed TCRB transcripts. Using immunoSEQ multiplex PCR, the repertoire was profiled, and TCRdb retains in-frame clones only, with some absent. The sample lists a few hundred thousand clones, approximately 20% occurring once. The sample comprised naive CD4+ T cells from blood. Source of these receptors: a woman aged 40 to 50 with type 1 diabetes.

The rearrangement links TRBV25-1 to TRBJ2-7; TRBD1 is a possible D gene (6 bases). The CDR3 is 15 residues long. Looked up from germline, CDR1 is MGHDK and CDR2 is SYGVNS. Deletions cut 2 bases from V and 5 bases from J, with 16 bases between. Here the CDR3 reads CASSERGTNWDEQYF. CDR3 in DNA: TGTGCCAGCAGTGAAAGGGGGACCAATTGGGACGAGCAGTACTTC.

The J gene is TRBJ2-1, the V gene TRBV18; TRBD2 might be the D (6 bases). Germline V gene sequence: CDR1 KGHSH, CDR2 LQKENI. Trimming took 3 bases from V and 7 from J, leaving 13 bases between them. This CDR3 region has 14 residues. The CDR3 DNA sequence: TGTGCCAGCTCACCGTTGGGGGGACCGAATGAGCAGTTCTTC. As protein: CASSPLGGPNEQFF.

This sequence joins TRBV6-5 and TRBJ2-7, with 11 positions matching TRBD2. Germline V gene data show CDR1 as MNHEY and CDR2 as SVGAGI. This CDR3 comprises 14 residues. V was pared by 6 bases and J by 4 bases, with 5 bases of the junction left unmatched. The CDR3 DNA is TGTGCCAGCAGGGAGGCTAGCGGGGGGTACGAGCAGTACTTC. Its protein product is CASREASGGYEQYF.

This chain connects TRBV5-1 to TRBJ1-1; no clear D gene. V dropped 0 bases and J dropped 1 base, with 7 bases sitting between them. The germline CDR1 and CDR2 sequences are SGHRS and YFSETQ. The CDR3 totals 14 residues. In nucleotides, the CDR3 is TGCGCCAGCAGCTTGGAACTGCCGAACACTGAAGCTTTCTTT. Protein product: CASSLELPNTEAFF. Combining the CDR3 with reference TRBV5-1 and TRBJ1-1 gives the whole variable domain KAGVTQTPRYLIKTRGQQVTLSCSPISGHRSVSWYQQTPGQGLQFLFEYFSETQRNKGNFPGRFSGRQFSNSRSEMNVSTLELGDSALYLCASSLELPNTEAFFGQGTRLTVV.

The V gene is TRBV4-3, the J gene TRBJ1-2; D is uncertain. CDR1 LGHNA and CDR2 YSLEER come from the germline V gene. The CDR3 totals 14 residues. With 0 bases removed from V and 8 bases from J, the gap between germline ends came to 13 bases. The CDR3 coding sequence is TGCGCCAGCAGCCAAGAAGGAGCAGCCCTCGGCTACACCTTC. This translates into CASSQEGAALGYTF.

This clone was picked up a small number of times. This sequence joins TRBV28 and TRBJ2-5; D possibly corresponds to TRBD1 (6 bases). CDR3 size: 17 residues. The V gene's germline CDR1 is MDHEN and CDR2 SYDVKM. Trimming took 5 bases from V and 1 from J, leaving 20 bases between them. The CDR3 coding sequence is TGTGCCAGCAGTCTGACCCCAGAGGGGGTATTCCAAGAGACCCAGTACTTC. Translation gives CASSLTPEGVFQETQYF.

The chain couples TRBV5-1 to TRBJ1-2, with D unresolved. V was clipped by 0 bases and J by 4 bases, with 7 bases between them. The CDR3 contains 13 residues. CDR1 and CDR2 (germline): SGHRS, YFSETQ. CDR3 coding DNA: TGCGCCAGCAGCTTGGCGGGTGGCTATGGCTACACCTTC. Amino acids: CASSLAGGYGYTF.

The sample holds a few counts of this clone. V gene TRBV7-6 combines with J gene TRBJ1-1, with a weak D call TRBD1 (5 bases). Looked up from germline, CDR1 is SGHVS and CDR2 is FNYEAQ. Trimming took off 3 bases at V and 2 bases at J, with 7 bases between the two ends. This CDR3 is built from 13 residues. CDR3 sequence: CASSFQGNTEAFF. DNA for the CDR3: TGTGCCAGCAGCTTTCAGGGAAACACTGAAGCTTTCTTT.

This clone was picked up a small number of times. V is TRBV5-4 and J is TRBJ2-7; possible D gene TRBD1, 6 bases. The CDR3 covers 15 residues. Between the trimmed V and J ends, which lost 0 bases and 5 bases, there was a span of 15 bases. Per the germline V gene, CDR1 is SGHNT and CDR2 is YYREEE (reference sequence). In DNA form, the CDR3 reads TGTGCCAGCAGCTTGGACACAGGGTCGGTGAACGAGCAGTACTTC. This encodes CASSLDTGSVNEQYF.

This clone occurred a few times. The J gene is TRBJ2-7, the V gene TRBV18; the D gene is possibly TRBD2 (5 bases). Trimming removed 0 bases at V and 3 bases at J, with 9 bases between. Germline V gives CDR1 KGHSH, CDR2 LQKENI. This CDR3 has 14 amino acids. CDR3 sequence reads: CASSPPNGVYEQYF. The CDR3 region has the DNA TGTGCCAGCTCACCACCGAACGGGGTCTACGAGCAGTACTTC.

This clone showed up just a few times. V usage is TRBV7-9 and J usage is TRBJ1-5; 8 positions match TRBD1. Germline trimming cut 3 bases from V and 5 bases from J; bases unmatched to any gene: 3. Germline V gene lookup returns CDR1 SEHNR and CDR2 FQNEAQ (reference sequence). This CDR3 region has 14 residues. CDR3 region: CASSFQGADQPQHF. The DNA for the CDR3 is TGTGCCAGCAGCTTTCAGGGGGCGGATCAGCCCCAGCATTTT.

This clone was seen a handful of times. The CDR3: CASSVGTEGGYTF. Written as DNA, the CDR3 is TGTGCCAGCAGCGTCGGGACAGAGGGAGGCTACACCTTC. The V call is TRBV7-9, the J call TRBJ1-2; 7 nucleotides match TRBD1. V was clipped by 5 bases and J by 8 bases; unmatched bases: 8. In germline, CDR1 is SEHNR, CDR2 FQNEAQ (reference sequence). This CDR3 comprises 13 residues.

This chain connects TRBV7-9 to TRBJ2-7, with D hard to call. The ends were cut back, 1 base at V and 6 bases at J, with 10 bases in the middle. The germline gives CDR1 SEHNR, CDR2 FQNEAQ (reference sequence). This CDR3 comprises 13 residues. The CDR3 protein is CASSLGSVGEQYF. CDR3 sequence (DNA): TGTGCCAGCAGCTTAGGGTCAGTTGGCGAGCAGTACTTC.

The V and J genes are TRBV30 and TRBJ2-5, with TRBD1 matching 8 bases. Per germline, CDR1 GTSNPN and CDR2 SVGIG (reference sequence). V was pared by 5 bases and J by 4 bases, with 6 bases of the junction left unmatched. This CDR3 has 13 residues. The CDR3 here is CAWAPGGTETQYF. Here the CDR3 DNA reads TGTGCCTGGGCTCCAGGGGGCACAGAGACCCAGTACTTC.

The chain employs TRBV27 and TRBJ2-2; 8 positions match TRBD1. CDR3 length equals 15 residues. Germline loops: CDR1 MNHEY, CDR2 SMNVEV (reference sequence). Trimming took 11 bases from V and 6 from J; bases not matched to a gene: 14. The CDR3 DNA reads as TGTGCCTCGAGAACCAGGGGGCGCATTTCCGGGGAGCTGTTTTTT. This codes for CASRTRGRISGELFF.

The chain employs TRBV29-1 and TRBJ2-6; D might be TRBD1 (5 bases). Germline V gene sequence: CDR1 SQVTM, CDR2 ANQGSEA. The V end was cut by 4 bases, the J end by 0 bases, with 10 bases between. The CDR3 consists of 15 residues. The CDR3 reads CSVGQGSSGANVLTF. The CDR3, as DNA: TGCAGCGTTGGGCAGGGTTCCTCTGGGGCCAACGTCCTGACTTTC.